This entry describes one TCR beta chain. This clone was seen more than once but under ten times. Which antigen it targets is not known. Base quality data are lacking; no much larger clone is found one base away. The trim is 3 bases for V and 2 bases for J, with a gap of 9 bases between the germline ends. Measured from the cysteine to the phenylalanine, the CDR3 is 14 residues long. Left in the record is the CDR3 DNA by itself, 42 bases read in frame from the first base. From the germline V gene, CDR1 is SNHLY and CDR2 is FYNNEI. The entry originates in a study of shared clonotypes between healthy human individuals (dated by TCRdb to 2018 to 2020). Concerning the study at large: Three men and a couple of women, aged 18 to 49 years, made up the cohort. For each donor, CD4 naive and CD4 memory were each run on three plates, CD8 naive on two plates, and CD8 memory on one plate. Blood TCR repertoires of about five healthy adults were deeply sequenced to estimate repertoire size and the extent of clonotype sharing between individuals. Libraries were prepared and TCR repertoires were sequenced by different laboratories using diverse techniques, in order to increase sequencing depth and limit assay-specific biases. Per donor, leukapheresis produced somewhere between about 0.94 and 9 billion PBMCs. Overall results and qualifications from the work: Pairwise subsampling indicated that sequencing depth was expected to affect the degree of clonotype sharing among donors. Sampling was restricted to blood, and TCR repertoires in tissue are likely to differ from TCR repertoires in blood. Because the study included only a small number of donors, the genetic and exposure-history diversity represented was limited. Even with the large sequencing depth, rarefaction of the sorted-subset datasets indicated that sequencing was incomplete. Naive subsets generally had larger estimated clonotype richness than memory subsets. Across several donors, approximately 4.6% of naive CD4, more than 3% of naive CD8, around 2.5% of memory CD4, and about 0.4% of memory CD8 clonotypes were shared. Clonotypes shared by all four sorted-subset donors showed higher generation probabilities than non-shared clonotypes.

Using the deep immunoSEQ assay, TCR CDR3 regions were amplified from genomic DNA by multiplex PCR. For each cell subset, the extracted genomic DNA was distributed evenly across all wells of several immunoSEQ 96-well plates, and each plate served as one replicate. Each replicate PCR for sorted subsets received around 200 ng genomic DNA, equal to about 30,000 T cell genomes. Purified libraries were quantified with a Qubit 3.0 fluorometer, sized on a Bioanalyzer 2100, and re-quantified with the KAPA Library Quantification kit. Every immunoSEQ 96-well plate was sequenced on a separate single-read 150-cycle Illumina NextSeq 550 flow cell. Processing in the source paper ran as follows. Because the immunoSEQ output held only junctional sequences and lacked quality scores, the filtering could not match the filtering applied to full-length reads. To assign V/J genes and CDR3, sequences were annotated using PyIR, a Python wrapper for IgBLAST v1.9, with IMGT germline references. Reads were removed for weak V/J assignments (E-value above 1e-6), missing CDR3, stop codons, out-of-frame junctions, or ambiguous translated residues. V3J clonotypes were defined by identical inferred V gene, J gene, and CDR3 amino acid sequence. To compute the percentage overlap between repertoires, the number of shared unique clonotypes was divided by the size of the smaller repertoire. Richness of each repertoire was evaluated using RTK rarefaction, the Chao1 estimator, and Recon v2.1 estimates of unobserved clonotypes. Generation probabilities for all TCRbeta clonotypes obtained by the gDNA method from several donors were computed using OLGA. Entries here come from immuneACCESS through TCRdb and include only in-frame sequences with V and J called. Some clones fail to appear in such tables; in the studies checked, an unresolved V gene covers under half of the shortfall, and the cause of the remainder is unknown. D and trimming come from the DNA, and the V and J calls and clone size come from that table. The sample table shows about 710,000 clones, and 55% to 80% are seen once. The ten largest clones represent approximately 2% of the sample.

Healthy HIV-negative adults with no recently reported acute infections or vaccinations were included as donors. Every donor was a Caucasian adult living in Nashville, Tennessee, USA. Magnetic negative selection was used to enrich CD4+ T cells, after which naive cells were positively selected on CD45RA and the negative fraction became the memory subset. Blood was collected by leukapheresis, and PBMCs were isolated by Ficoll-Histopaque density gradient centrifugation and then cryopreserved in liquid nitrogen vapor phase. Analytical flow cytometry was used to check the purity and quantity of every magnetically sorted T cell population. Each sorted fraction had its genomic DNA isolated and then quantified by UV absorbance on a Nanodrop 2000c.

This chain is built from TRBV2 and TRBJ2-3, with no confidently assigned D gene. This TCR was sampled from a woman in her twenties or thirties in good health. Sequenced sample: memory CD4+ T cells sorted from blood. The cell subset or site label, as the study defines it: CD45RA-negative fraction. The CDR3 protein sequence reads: CASSEVIYTDTQYF. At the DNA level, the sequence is TGTGCCAGCAGTGAGGTGATTTACACAGATACGCAGTATTTT.